The 14 T cell receptor beta chains below come from one sample, sequenced in a study of beta chain features in type 1 diabetes. TCRB transcripts that were expressed got sequenced, as all of the isolated RNA had been reverse transcribed. TCRdb's copy holds only in-frame clones and misses some; the assay was immunoSEQ multiplex PCR. The sample contains fewer than 500,000 clones, more than 11% of which appear only once. Sequencing was done on a sample of naive CD4+ T cells from blood. Receptor source: a man aged 25-45 years in good health.

The rearrangement joins TRBV29-1 to TRBJ1-2; tentative D call: TRBD1 (5 bases). Trimming pared 4 bases from V and 7 bases from J, leaving 16 bases between. The CDR3 is 13 amino acids. Per germline, CDR1 SQVTM and CDR2 ANQGSEA. The CDR3 protein is CSVVFVEGLGYTF. Written as DNA, the CDR3 is TGCAGCGTTGTTTTTGTGGAGGGGCTTGGCTACACCTTC. Full variable domain (outside the CDR3, taken from reference TRBV29-1 and TRBJ1-2): SAVISQKPSRDICQRGTSLTIQCQVDSQVTMMFWYRQQPGQSLTLIATANQGSEATYESGFVIDKFPISRPNLTFSTLTVSNMSPEDSSIYLCSVVFVEGLGYTFGSGTRLTVV.

The sample holds a few counts of this clone. V gene TRBV7-9 combines with J gene TRBJ2-3; D ambiguous. Germline CDR1 reads SEHNR; CDR2 reads FQNEAQ (reference sequence). The CDR3 has 14 amino acids. V gave up 5 bases and J gave up 1 base, with 10 bases separating them. CDR3 DNA: TGTGCCAGCAGCCAGCCCAGCCGCACAGATACGCAGTATTTT. This sequence encodes CASSQPSRTDTQYF. The full variable domain, in which reference TRBV7-9 and TRBJ2-3 provide the parts outside the CDR3, is DTGVSQNPRHKITKRGQNVTFRCDPISEHNRLYWYRQTLGQGPEFLTYFQNEAQLEKSRLLSDRFSAERPKGSFSTLEIQRTEQGDSAMYLCASSQPSRTDTQYFGPGTRLTVL.

J is TRBJ2-3 and V is TRBV9, with D unresolved. V lost 0 bases to trimming and J lost 2 bases, with 10 bases between them. The length of the CDR3 is 15 residues. Germline-derived CDR1 and CDR2 are SGDLS and YYNGEE. Written as DNA, the CDR3 is TGTGCCAGCAGCGTAGAATCTAGGAACACAGATACGCAGTATTTT. This gives the protein CASSVESRNTDTQYF.

A few counts support this clone. The CDR3 region has the DNA TGTGCCTGGAATATTTTTGCTTGGGAGCAGTACGTC. This encodes CAWNIFAWEQYV. The rearrangement uses TRBV30 and TRBJ2-7, with D hard to call. The V gene lost 4 bases and the J gene lost 7 bases, with 14 bases spanning the gap. Germline CDR1 reads GTSNPN; CDR2 reads SVGIG (reference sequence). The CDR3 spans 12 residues.

The chain combines TRBV6-5 with TRBJ1-4, with TRBD1 as a possible D gene (6 bases). This CDR3 contains 13 residues. From germline, CDR1 is MNHEY and CDR2 SVGAGI. V dropped 6 bases and J dropped 4 bases, with 9 bases sitting between them. The CDR3: CASRGQNNEKLFF. Here the CDR3 DNA reads TGTGCCAGCAGAGGACAGAATAATGAAAAACTGTTTTTT.

This clone was counted many times. The V gene is TRBV25-1, the J gene TRBJ2-6; no clear D. The CDR3 length is 12 residues. V was clipped by 6 bases and J by 1 base, with 1 base between them. Germline-derived CDR1 and CDR2 are MGHDK and SYGVNS. CDR3 sequence: CASRSGANVLTF. CDR3 bases: TGTGCCAGCAGGTCTGGGGCCAACGTCCTGACTTTC. Supplemented by reference TRBV25-1 and TRBJ2-6, the full variable domain reads EADIYQTPRYLVIGTGKKITLECSQTMGHDKMYWYQQDPGMELHLIHYSYGVNSTEKGDLSSESTVSRIRTEHFPLTLESARPSHTSQYLCASRSGANVLTFGAGSRLTVL.

This clone was observed a handful of times. The chain employs TRBV18 and TRBJ2-7, with D possibly TRBD2 on 6 matching bases. V lost 6 bases and J 6 bases, leaving 15 bases between the germline ends. The length of the CDR3 is 13 residues. Germline V lookup: CDR1 KGHSH, CDR2 LQKENI. The CDR3 coding sequence is TGTGCCAGCTCCCCCGTCGGGGGTGGCGAGCAGTACTTC. The encoded protein is CASSPVGGGEQYF. Supplemented by reference TRBV18 and TRBJ2-7, the full variable domain reads NAGVMQNPRHLVRRRGQEARLRCSPMKGHSHVYWYRQLPEEGLKFMVYLQKENIIDESGMPKERFSAEFPKEGPSILRIQQVVRGDSAAYFCASSPVGGGEQYFGPGTRLTVT.

This clone was seen a handful of times. The junction departs from germline at one end; a sequencing error may be responsible. This chain links TRBV7-3 with TRBJ2-3, with 9 bases aligning to TRBD1. Germline V gene data show CDR1 as SGHTA and CDR2 as FQGTGA. The CDR3 spans 16 residues. The chain's CDR3 is CASSLSGQGGTDTQYF. The CDR3 DNA is TGTGCCAGCAGCTTATCGGGACAGGGAGGCACGGATACGCAGTATTTT. The entire variable domain, with the rest obtained from reference TRBV7-3 and TRBJ2-3, is as follows: GAGVSQTPSNKVTEKGKYVELRCDPISGHTALYWYRQSLGQGPEFLIYFQGTGAADDSGLPNDRFFAVRPEGSVSTLKIQRTERGDSAVYLCASSLSGQGGTDTQYFGPGTRLTVL.

CDR3 bases: TGTGCCAGCAGGAGAACCCAAGAGACCCAGTACTTC. It specifies CASRRTQETQYF. The V gene is TRBV5-6, the J gene TRBJ2-5; D call uncertain. This CDR3 has 12 amino acids. The V end was cut by 5 bases, the J end by 1 base, with 6 bases between. Germline V gene lookup returns CDR1 SGHDT and CDR2 YYEEEE.

The gene calls are TRBV11-2 and TRBJ2-3; 10 bases align to TRBD2. This CDR3 has 16 residues. V was pared by 6 bases and J by 1 base, with 7 bases of the junction left unmatched. CDR1 and CDR2 from the germline V gene are SGHAT and FQNNGV. The CDR3 DNA reads as TGTGCCAGCAGTAGAATAGCGGGAGGAGGCACAGATACGCAGTATTTT. It is translated as CASSRIAGGGTDTQYF.

The rearrangement joins TRBV7-6 to TRBJ1-3, with 9 nucleotides matching TRBD1. The V gene's germline CDR1 is SGHVS and CDR2 FNYEAQ. The V segment lost 4 bases and the J segment 9 bases; nucleotides outside the gene matches: 13. The CDR3 has 16 residues. The CDR3 here is CASSSLVGQGSGTIYF. In nucleotides, the CDR3 is TGTGCCAGCAGCTCCTTAGTGGGACAGGGTAGCGGCACCATATATTTT.

This chain links TRBV9 with TRBJ2-1; perhaps TRBD1 as D (6 bases). The CDR3 spans 15 residues. CDR1 SGDLS and CDR2 YYNGEE come from the germline V gene. The germline V and J ends were trimmed by 4 bases and 0 bases, with 11 bases remaining between them. The CDR3 here is CASSIGQSSYNEQFF. CDR3 sequence (DNA): TGTGCCAGCAGCATCGGACAGAGCTCCTACAATGAGCAGTTCTTC.

This clone was counted only a few times. The CDR3 spells CASSYSGRGQETQYF. In DNA form, the CDR3 reads TGTGCCAGCAGTTATTCGGGCAGGGGACAAGAGACCCAGTACTTC. This chain links TRBV2 with TRBJ2-5; possibly TRBD1 for D (6 bases). Germline-derived CDR1 and CDR2 are SNHLY and FYNNEI. The V and J ends lost 5 bases and 2 bases respectively, with 15 bases between them. The CDR3 has 15 residues.

This sequence joins TRBV2 and TRBJ2-1; D might be TRBD2 (6 bases). CDR3 length: 13 amino acids. V lost 8 bases to trimming and J lost 0 bases, with 8 bases between them. Looked up from germline, CDR1 is SNHLY and CDR2 is FYNNEI. CDR3 protein: CASGGSSYNEQFF. CDR3 DNA: TGTGCCAGCGGGGGGAGCTCCTACAATGAGCAGTTCTTC.